A single T cell receptor (beta chain) is shown here with its context. Its antigen is still unknown. This entry belongs to a study of T cells in localized non-small cell lung cancer. Only in-frame clones appear in the TCRdb table, and some are missing; sequencing was by immunoSEQ multiplex PCR. The sample shows approximately 40,000 clones, around nine tenths of them seen only once. Study-wide results and limits: One tumor region alone was sequenced, and heterogeneity therefore remains possible. Uninvolved neighboring lung showed the greatest T cell clonality, exceeding tumor.

CDR3 length: 13 residues. V lost 0 bases and J lost 7, with 4 bases in between. Germline V CDR1 and CDR2: SGHNT, YENEEA. This chain uses TRBV11-3 with TRBJ1-6; D is ambiguous. This specimen was peripheral blood, taken before any cancer treatment. The sequence was obtained from a man between 18 and 49 years old with stage I lung adenocarcinoma. CDR3 amino acids: CASSLDQNSPLHF. As DNA, the CDR3 is TGTGCCAGCAGCTTAGACCAAAATTCACCCCTCCACTTT.